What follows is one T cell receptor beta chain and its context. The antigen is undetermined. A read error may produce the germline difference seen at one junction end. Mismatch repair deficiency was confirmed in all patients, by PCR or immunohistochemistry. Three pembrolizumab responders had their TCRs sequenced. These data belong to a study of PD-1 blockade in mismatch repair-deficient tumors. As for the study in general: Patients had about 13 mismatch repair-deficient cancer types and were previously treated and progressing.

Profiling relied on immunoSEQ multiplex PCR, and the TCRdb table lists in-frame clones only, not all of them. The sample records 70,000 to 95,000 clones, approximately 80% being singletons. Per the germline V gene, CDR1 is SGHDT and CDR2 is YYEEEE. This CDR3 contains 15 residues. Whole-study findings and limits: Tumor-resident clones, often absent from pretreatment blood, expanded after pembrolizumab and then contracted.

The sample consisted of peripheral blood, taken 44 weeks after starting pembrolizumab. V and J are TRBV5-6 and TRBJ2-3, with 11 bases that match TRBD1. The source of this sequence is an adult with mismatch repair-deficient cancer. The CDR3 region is CASSLGQGGTDTQYF. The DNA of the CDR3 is TGTGCCAGCAGTTTGGGACAGGGGGGCACAGATACGCAGTATTTT.